This T cell receptor (beta chain) was captured by sequencing in a study of a mutant IDH1 vaccine in newly diagnosed glioma. Study summary: Vaccination began 4-6 weeks post radiotherapy alone, or with temozolomide cycles. There were approximately 62% males and roughly 38% females among treated patients, whose mean age was 40.4 years. The therapy given earlier, which was standard therapy, consisted of radiotherapy, temozolomide, or both, and most of the patients received both.

Time point specified: week 47, end of study. A single vaccine dose contained 300 ug of mutant IDH1 20-mer peptide, and topical imiquimod was used with it. Each patient was administered eight vaccinations, scheduled in weeks 1, 3, 5, 7, 11, 15, 19 and 23. Germline trimming cut 2 bases from V and 5 bases from J; bases unmatched to any gene: 7. There are 16 residues in the CDR3. The germline V gene has CDR1 LGHNA and CDR2 YNFKEQ. As regards this clone: Its antigen is not known.

Assay: immunoSEQ multiplex PCR; the TCRdb copy retains only in-frame clones and omits some. The data hold approximately 33,000 clones, with 65% to 80% observed a single time. The chain combines TRBV4-2 with TRBJ2-1; 9 positions match TRBD1. Here the sequenced sample was PBMCs, taken from a glioma patient whose treatment included an IDH1 peptide vaccine. The receptor's source is a man aged 40-50 years with glioma. CDR3 DNA sequence: TGTGCCAGCAGCCAACCCAGACAGGGGGAAGACAATGAGCAGTTCTTC. This gives the protein CASSQPRQGEDNEQFF.